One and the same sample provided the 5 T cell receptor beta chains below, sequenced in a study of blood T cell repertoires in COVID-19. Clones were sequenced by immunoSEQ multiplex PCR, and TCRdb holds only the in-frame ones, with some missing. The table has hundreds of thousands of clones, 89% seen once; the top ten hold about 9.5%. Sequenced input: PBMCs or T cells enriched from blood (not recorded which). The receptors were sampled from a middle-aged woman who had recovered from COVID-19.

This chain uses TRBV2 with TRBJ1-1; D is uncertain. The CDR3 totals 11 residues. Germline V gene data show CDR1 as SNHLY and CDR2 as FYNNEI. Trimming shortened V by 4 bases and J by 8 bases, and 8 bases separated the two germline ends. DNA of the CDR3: TGTGCCAGCAGTGCGAGAGTAGAAGCTTTCTTT. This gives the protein CASSARVEAFF. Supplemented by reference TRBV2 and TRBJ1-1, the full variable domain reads EPEVTQTPSHQVTQMGQEVILRCVPISNHLYFYWYRQILGQKVEFLVSFYNNEISEKSEIFDDQFSVERPDGSNFTLKIRSTKLEDSAMYFCASSARVEAFFGQGTRLTVV.

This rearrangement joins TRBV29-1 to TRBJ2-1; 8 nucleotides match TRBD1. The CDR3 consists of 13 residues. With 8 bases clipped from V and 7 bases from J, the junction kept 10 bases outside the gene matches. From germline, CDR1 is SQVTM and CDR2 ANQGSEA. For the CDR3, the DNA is TGCAGCAGGACGACCGGGACAGGAAATGAGCAGTTCTTC. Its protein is CSRTTGTGNEQFF.

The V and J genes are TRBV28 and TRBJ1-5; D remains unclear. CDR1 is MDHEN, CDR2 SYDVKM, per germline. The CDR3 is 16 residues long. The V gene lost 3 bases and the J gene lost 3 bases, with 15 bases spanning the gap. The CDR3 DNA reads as TGTGCCAGCAGTTTTTACGGCAGCGAATCCAATCAGCCCCAGCATTTT. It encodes CASSFYGSESNQPQHF.

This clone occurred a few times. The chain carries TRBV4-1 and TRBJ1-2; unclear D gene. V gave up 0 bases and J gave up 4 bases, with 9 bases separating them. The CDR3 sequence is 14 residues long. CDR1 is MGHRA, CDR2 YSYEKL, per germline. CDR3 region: CASSQDEVTYGYTF. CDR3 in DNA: TGCGCCAGCAGCCAAGATGAGGTTACCTATGGCTACACCTTC.

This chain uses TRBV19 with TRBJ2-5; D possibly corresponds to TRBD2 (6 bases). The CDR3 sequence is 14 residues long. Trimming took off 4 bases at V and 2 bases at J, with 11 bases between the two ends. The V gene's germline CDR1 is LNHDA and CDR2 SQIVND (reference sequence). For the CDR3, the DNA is TGTGCCAGTAGTACCTGGGACTTTCAAGAGACCCAGTACTTC. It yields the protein CASSTWDFQETQYF.